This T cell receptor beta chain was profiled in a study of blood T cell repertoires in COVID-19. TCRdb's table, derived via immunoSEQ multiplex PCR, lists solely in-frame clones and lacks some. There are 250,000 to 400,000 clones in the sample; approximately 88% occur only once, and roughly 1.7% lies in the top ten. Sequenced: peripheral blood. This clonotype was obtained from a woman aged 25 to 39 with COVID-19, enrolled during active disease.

The CDR3 DNA follows: TGCGCCAGCAGCACTGGGACATATGGCTACACCTTC. Translation gives CASSTGTYGYTF. The chain links TRBV4-1 to TRBJ1-2; TRBD1 might be the D (6 bases). Germline CDR1 is MGHRA and CDR2 is YSYEKL. V was shortened by 5 bases and J by 5 bases, with 9 bases between the two germline ends. The CDR3 spans 12 residues.